A selection of T cell receptor beta chains follows, all from one sample in a study of blood T cell repertoires in COVID-19. The repertoire was sequenced with immunoSEQ multiplex PCR; TCRdb's copy has only in-frame clones and lacks some. This table holds over 60,000 clones, 76% found once. Sequences were obtained from peripheral blood. All receptors come from an elderly woman with acute or convalescent COVID-19. Each CDR3 is given without its conserved first and last residue. The order of the fields is V gene, CDR3 protein.

v_gene: TRBV25-1; CDR3aa: ASSEWEGGGEQY
v_gene: TRBV28; CDR3aa: ASRASGIYEQY
v_gene: TRBV10-1; CDR3aa: ASSESMGRDEQF
v_gene: TRBV4-2; CDR3aa: ASSQAYRDSNYGYT
v_gene: TRBV6-2/TRBV6-3; CDR3aa: ASRPGTANGELF
v_gene: TRBV28; CDR3aa: ASSLLAGGGVEQY
v_gene: TRBV18; CDR3aa: ASSLTTGGENGYT
v_gene: TRBV3-1/TRBV3-2; CDR3aa: ASSPASGTRSYEQY
v_gene: TRBV11-3; CDR3aa: ASSLGPRSEQF
v_gene: TRBV7-2; CDR3aa: ASSLDRVTDTQY
v_gene: TRBV7-2; CDR3aa: ASSLQTTDTQY
v_gene: TRBV5-1; CDR3aa: ASSLGGLVWREGRSLNTGELF
v_gene: TRBV6-5; CDR3aa: ASTGGVSNQPQH
v_gene: TRBV20-1; CDR3aa: SASSYKRLAGLREQF
v_gene: TRBV7-3; CDR3aa: ASSLRQPRDRLTDTEAF
v_gene: TRBV28; CDR3aa: ASRPGGEGEAF
v_gene: TRBV7-2; CDR3aa: ASNPGGAGVTEAF
v_gene: TRBV28; CDR3aa: ASGGEYNEQF
v_gene: TRBV30; CDR3aa: AWSETGSPGELF
v_gene: TRBV7-2; CDR3aa: ASSLTGLAGTGELF
v_gene: TRBV30; CDR3aa: AWTETYTQY
v_gene: TRBV29-1; CDR3aa: SVEDLGTGGEQY
v_gene: TRBV5-6; CDR3aa: ASSLDGVFRETQY
v_gene: TRBV18; CDR3aa: ASSPPNLYEQY
v_gene: TRBV9; CDR3aa: ASSPGGYEQY
v_gene: TRBV7-9; CDR3aa: ASSLGLAGFSGANVLT
v_gene: TRBV5-1; CDR3aa: ASSKDLAGGPQETQY
v_gene: TRBV29-1; CDR3aa: SVPGTGFRTEAF
v_gene: TRBV4-2; CDR3aa: ASSQELGSPLH
v_gene: TRBV10-3; CDR3aa: AISPGQGGGFGQPQH
v_gene: TRBV30; CDR3aa: AWASYSNQPQH
v_gene: TRBV4-2; CDR3aa: ASSQDSVTGYSTDTQY
v_gene: TRBV15; CDR3aa: ATSRDEVRSTGELF
v_gene: TRBV5-1; CDR3aa: ASSLGTGAETQY
v_gene: TRBV4-3; CDR3aa: ASSQGALTRDLARYNEQF
v_gene: TRBV27; CDR3aa: ASSPTAEYEQY
v_gene: TRBV5-6; CDR3aa: ASSLAPGQGGRINQPQH
v_gene: TRBV29-1; CDR3aa: SVKKEGAAF
v_gene: TRBV28; CDR3aa: ASSFDQGRGPVNYGYT
v_gene: TRBV2; CDR3aa: ASSTSGWEKLF
v_gene: TRBV28; CDR3aa: ASSSIAPPTNEKLF
v_gene: TRBV15; CDR3aa: ATSRVGQEAF
v_gene: TRBV2; CDR3aa: ASTPGQGRPGANVLT
v_gene: TRBV18; CDR3aa: ASSLAWAKDVLT
v_gene: TRBV2; CDR3aa: ASFLGAGKNEQY
v_gene: TRBV12-3/TRBV12-4; CDR3aa: ASSFGGDNEQF
v_gene: TRBV5-6; CDR3aa: ASRRQGLPDGYT
v_gene: TRBV7-9; CDR3aa: ASSLVVTRGYNEQF
v_gene: TRBV27; CDR3aa: ASSLGGVTPAYEQY
v_gene: TRBV15; CDR3aa: ATSRMNRDNSPLH
v_gene: TRBV10-3; CDR3aa: AISERGGTLEQY
v_gene: TRBV28; CDR3aa: ASSFHGQGQTEAF
v_gene: TRBV6-5; CDR3aa: ASSLGTAPGNTIY
v_gene: TRBV6-5; CDR3aa: ASGRTASSGNTIY
v_gene: TRBV2; CDR3aa: ATAGGTTDTQY
v_gene: TRBV24-1; CDR3aa: ATRRTSEGTGELF
v_gene: TRBV28; CDR3aa: ASSSPPGAEAF
v_gene: TRBV10-1; CDR3aa: ASRLVDRVGRNYGYT
v_gene: TRBV19; CDR3aa: ASSMDRTGWDTQY